One and the same sample provided the 12 T cell receptor beta chains below, sequenced in a study of blood T cell repertoires in COVID-19 (TCRdb year 2020). The library came from the immunoSEQ multiplex PCR assay. As stored in TCRdb, this immuneACCESS dataset retains in-frame rearrangements with V and J assigned. A fraction of the clones does not appear; measured against another copy, unresolved V genes explain less than half of the discrepancy, and the remainder lacks a known reason. The sample yields fewer than 350,000 clones; 85% were counted once. The top ten clonotypes cover approximately 1.9% of the sample. Sequencing was performed on PBMCs or T cells enriched from blood (not recorded which). These receptors came from a woman aged 25 to 39 who had been exposed to COVID-19.

V is TRBV29-1 and J is TRBJ2-1; the match to TRBD1 covers 7 bases. The CDR3 runs to 13 residues. J was trimmed by 9 bases and V by 3 bases; bases with no gene match: 8. Looked up from germline, CDR1 is SQVTM and CDR2 is ANQGSEA. CDR3 sequence reads: CSVDQDRLSEQFF. In DNA form, the CDR3 reads TGCAGCGTTGATCAGGACAGGTTAAGTGAGCAGTTCTTC.

The chain has TRBV28 and TRBJ1-5; D not certain. The CDR3 has 14 residues. Trimming removed 3 bases at V and 0 bases at J, with 6 bases between. Germline CDR1 is MDHEN and CDR2 is SYDVKM. The CDR3 coding sequence is TGTGCCAGCAGTTTTGCGGATAGCAATCAGCCCCAGCATTTT. It encodes CASSFADSNQPQHF.

This clone was seen only a few times. J is TRBJ2-4 and V is TRBV18; no firm D call. The CDR3 length is 15 residues. Germline V CDR1 and CDR2: KGHSH, LQKENI. Trimming pared 0 bases from V and 0 bases from J, leaving 6 bases between. The DNA for the CDR3 is TGTGCCAGCTCACCACCTAGTCTAGCCAAAAACATTCAGTACTTC. It is translated as CASSPPSLAKNIQYF. Full variable domain (missing parts from reference TRBV18 and TRBJ2-4): NAGVMQNPRHLVRRRGQEARLRCSPMKGHSHVYWYRQLPEEGLKFMVYLQKENIIDESGMPKERFSAEFPKEGPSILRIQQVVRGDSAAYFCASSPPSLAKNIQYFGAGTRLSVL.

This clone was observed once. This chain joins TRBV6-4 and TRBJ1-2; 9 bases agree with TRBD1. V gave up 3 bases and J gave up 5 bases; unmatched junction bases: 7. The CDR3 extends over 15 amino acids. Germline-derived CDR1 and CDR2 are MRHNA and SNTAGT. The CDR3 DNA reads TGTGCCAGCAGTGAAGCCGGGACAGGGCCTTATGGCTACACCTTC. Amino acids: CASSEAGTGPYGYTF.

This chain connects TRBV19 to TRBJ1-3; 9 bases match TRBD1. CDR1 is LNHDA, CDR2 SQIVND, per germline (reference sequence). CDR3 length: 16 amino acids. J lost 1 base, V lost 4 bases, and 5 bases had no gene match. CDR3 nucleotide sequence: TGTGCCAGTAGTAGTCCGGGACAGGGATCTGGAAACACCATATATTTT. Amino acid sequence: CASSSPGQGSGNTIYF.

The chain joins TRBV5-1 to TRBJ1-1; 10 nucleotides line up with TRBD1. This CDR3 is built from 15 residues. V dropped 4 bases and J dropped 0; count of bases not matched to a gene: 3. In germline, CDR1 is SGHRS, CDR2 YFSETQ. The CDR3 sequence is CASSETGGLNTEAFF. In DNA form, the CDR3 reads TGCGCCAGCAGCGAGACAGGGGGCTTGAACACTGAAGCTTTCTTT.

V is TRBV28 and J is TRBJ1-1, with D hard to call. Germline CDR1 reads MDHEN; CDR2 reads SYDVKM. The CDR3 has 13 amino acids. Trimming took off 7 bases at V and 5 bases at J, with 14 bases between the two ends. CDR3 bases: TGTGCCAGCATGGTAGAGGCGGAAACTGAAGCTTTCTTT. Translating it yields CASMVEAETEAFF.

The chain links TRBV5-4 to TRBJ2-3; TRBD1 is a possible D gene (6 bases). The CDR3 has 14 residues. Germline V gene sequence: CDR1 SGHNT, CDR2 YYREEE (reference sequence). The ends were cut back, 10 bases at V and 2 bases at J, with 17 bases in the middle. The CDR3 nucleotides read TGTGCCGACTCCACCAGGGGCTTCACAGATACGCAGTATTTT. It translates to CADSTRGFTDTQYF.

CDR3 DNA: TGCGCCAGCAGCCAAGAAACTAGCGGGGGACCAGATACGCAGTATTTT. This gives the protein CASSQETSGGPDTQYF. The chain employs TRBV4-1 and TRBJ2-3; 11 positions match TRBD2. After removal of 0 bases from V and 4 bases from J, the junction contained 3 bases not matched to a gene. Germline CDR1 MGHRA, CDR2 YSYEKL. The CDR3 is 16 residues long.

This clone showed up many times. This chain links TRBV4-3 with TRBJ1-2, with 7 bases matching TRBD1. The CDR3 has 18 residues. V trimming: 4 bases; J trimming: 6 bases; junction bases outside the gene matches: 20. Germline V gene lookup returns CDR1 LGHNA and CDR2 YSLEER. CDR3 residues: CASSPGRRGLAENDGYTF. CDR3 in DNA: TGCGCCAGCAGCCCCGGAAGGAGGGGGCTGGCGGAAAACGATGGCTACACCTTC.

The genes are TRBV6-2 or TRBV6-3 and TRBJ1-3, with a weak D call TRBD1 (6 bases). This CDR3 has 14 amino acids. V was shortened by 6 bases and J by 4 bases, with 13 bases between the two germline ends. The germline CDR1 and CDR2 sequences are MNHEY and SVGEGT. The CDR3 reads CASSPGGEGNTIYF. CDR3 sequence (DNA): TGTGCCAGCAGCCCTGGGGGCGAAGGAAACACCATATATTTT.

This sequence joins TRBV4-2 and TRBJ1-4, with D possibly TRBD1 on 6 matching bases. This CDR3 comprises 17 residues. The ends were cut back, 0 bases at V and 8 bases at J, with 19 bases in the middle. The germline CDR1 and CDR2 sequences are LGHNA and YNFKEQ. The DNA of the CDR3 is TGTGCCAGCAGCCAAGATGGGTTTGGGGGGGCCCGGGAAAAACTGTTTTTT. This gives the protein CASSQDGFGGAREKLFF.